Below, 9 T cell receptor beta chains from the same sample are listed, as sequenced in a study of blood T cells in healthy people across ages. A J-beta primer mix and a sample-barcoded 5' primer were used in a second PCR of roughly 6 to 11 cycles. Via MiXCR, TCRdb re-called the 5' RACE reads, giving one row per CDR3 protein. Altogether about 730,000 distinct CDR3 sequences are present, 43% being singletons, with the ten largest covering roughly 19%. Material: blood. All receptors come from a woman aged 55-69 years in good health.

This clonotype was seen repeatedly, ten times or more. This rearrangement joins TRBV20-1 to TRBJ2-6; a weak D match, TRBD2 (5 bases). The V end was cut by 5 bases, the J end by 1 base, with 9 bases between. The CDR3 covers 14 residues. In germline, CDR1 is DFQATT, CDR2 SNEGSKA (reference sequence). The CDR3 DNA follows: TGCAGTGCTCCTACGGGGTCTGGGGCCAACGTCCTGACTTTC. Translated: CSAPTGSGANVLTF.

This clonotype has only a few counts. The V gene is TRBV14, the J gene TRBJ2-7, with a weak D call TRBD2 (5 bases). Germline V gives CDR1 SGHDN, CDR2 FVKESK. The CDR3 is 14 residues long. V was trimmed by 1 base and J by 4 bases, leaving 11 bases between them. For the CDR3, the DNA is TGTGCCAGCAGCCAAGTAGGAGGCCCTTACGAGCAGTACTTC. Its translation is CASSQVGGPYEQYF.

The J gene is TRBJ1-4, the V gene TRBV5-5; D is unresolved. Germline CDR1 reads SGHKS; CDR2 reads YYEKEE (reference sequence). The CDR3 spans 14 residues. Trimming stripped 0 bases from V and 8 bases from J, with 11 bases between. The CDR3 loop is CASSLGGPGEKLFF. CDR3 coding DNA: TGTGCCAGCAGCTTGGGGGGTCCGGGAGAAAAACTGTTTTTT. Drawing the rest from reference TRBV5-5 and TRBJ1-4, the complete variable domain is DAGVTQSPTHLIKTRGQQVTLRCSPISGHKSVSWYQQVLGQGPQFIFQYYEKEERGRGNFPDRFSARQFPNYSSELNVNALLLGDSALYLCASSLGGPGEKLFFGSGTQLSVL.

This clonotype was counted many times. This chain joins TRBV11-3 and TRBJ2-1; no definite D call. Looked up from germline, CDR1 is SGHNT and CDR2 is YENEEA. V was clipped by 0 bases and J by 0 bases, with 12 bases between them. This CDR3 is 17 amino acids long. CDR3 sequence (DNA): TGTGCCAGCAGCTTAGATCTTGGTTTTGGCTCCTACAATGAGCAGTTCTTC. It yields the protein CASSLDLGFGSYNEQFF. Full variable domain (remainder filled in from reference TRBV11-3 and TRBJ2-1): EAGVVQSPRYKIIEKKQPVAFWCNPISGHNTLYWYLQNLGQGPELLIRYENEEAVDDSQLPKDRFSAERLKGVDSTLKIQPAELGDSAVYLCASSLDLGFGSYNEQFFGPGTRLTVL.

CDR3 sequence reads: CASSESELGQYF. CDR3 in DNA: TGTGCCAGCAGTGAATCCGAACTGGGGCAGTACTTC. The J gene is TRBJ2-5, the V gene TRBV2; D gene uncertain. V was pared by 2 bases and J by 11 bases, with 12 bases between. CDR3 size: 12 residues. Germline loops: CDR1 SNHLY, CDR2 FYNNEI.

As to this clonotype: This could be a read error, since a much larger clone is one nucleotide away. V usage is TRBV29-1 and J usage is TRBJ2-1, with 10 nucleotides matching TRBD1. The J segment lost 13 bases and the V segment lost 5 bases, leaving 14 bases of the junction unmatched. Germline lookup yields CDR1 SQVTM and CDR2 ANQGSEA. The CDR3 totals 14 residues. CDR3 protein: CSVTRDRGGETQFF. As DNA, the CDR3 is TGCAGCGTTACCCGGGACAGGGGAGGAGAGACCCAGTTCTTC.

This chain uses TRBV6-2 or TRBV6-3 with TRBJ1-2, with 9 bases identical to TRBD1. J was trimmed by 3 bases and V by 6 bases; bases with no gene match: 8. Germline values: CDR1 MNHEY, CDR2 SVGEGT. The CDR3 is made up of 15 amino acids. CDR3 loop: CASRLTGGLDYGYTF. CDR3 nucleotides: TGTGCCAGCAGACTGACAGGGGGTCTTGACTATGGCTACACCTTC.

Details on this clonotype: The junction does not match germline at one end; this may be a read error. The chain has TRBV3-1 and TRBJ2-5; 12 bases are a match to TRBD2. There are 16 residues in the CDR3. The germline CDR1 and CDR2 sequences are LGHDT and YNNKEL (reference sequence). CDR3 nucleotide sequence: TGTGCCAGCAGCCAAGTCGGACTAGCGGGGCAAGGGACCCAGTACTTC. It specifies CASSQVGLAGQGTQYF.

This chain links TRBV7-8 with TRBJ2-1, with TRBD2 as a possible D gene (6 bases). The germline V gene encodes CDR1 SGHVS and CDR2 FQNEAQ. CDR3 length: 16 residues. V dropped 3 bases and J dropped 6 bases, with 18 bases sitting between them. CDR3 protein: CASSFATGLSFNEQFF. In DNA, the CDR3 is TGTGCCAGCAGCTTCGCGACGGGACTGAGCTTCAATGAGCAGTTCTTC.